This T cell receptor (beta chain) was identified in a study of T cell responses to AZD1222 COVID-19 vaccine. The study, taken as a whole, reports: The sample set comprised mostly white British donors with more females, and clonal diversity was possibly underestimated. Among vaccine-associated CD4 TCRs, coverage spanned spike, with dominance at 160-218 and 743-854.

The CDR3 has 14 amino acids. The germline V gene encodes CDR1 MNHNS and CDR2 SASEGT. Trimming pared 1 base from V and 3 bases from J, leaving 9 bases between. About this clone itself: What it recognizes is unknown.

Assay used: immunoSEQ multiplex PCR; TCRdb lists only in-frame clones, some missing. Among 120,000 or so clones listed, 70% to 85% were seen once. The analysis combined second doses at about 4 or about 12 weeks. The source of this sequence is an adult who received the AZD1222 COVID-19 vaccine. This specimen was peripheral blood, taken 28 days after the second AZD1222 dose. V gene TRBV6-1 combines with J gene TRBJ1-1; no firm D call. In DNA form, the CDR3 reads TGTGCCAGCAGTGAAGAGTTTTGGGACACTGAAGCTTTCTTT. It specifies CASSEEFWDTEAFF.